This T cell receptor (beta chain) was recovered during a study of PD-1 blockade in classical Hodgkin lymphoma (dated by TCRdb to 2019 to 2021). Some background on the complete study: Nivolumab dosing was 3 mg/kg intravenously every 2 weeks, continuing until either disease progression or unacceptable toxicity. To define a peripheral blood immune signature of response to PD-1 blockade in classical Hodgkin lymphoma, the study combined TCR beta sequencing with CyTOF.

Results the study describes overall, beyond this receptor: The study was limited to a single clinical trial cohort, and causes of repertoire differences, possibly disease activity or prior therapy, remained undefined. A significant rise by C4D1 was seen in CD4+ but not CD8+ TCR diversity (p=0.0027 vs p=0.16), with the rise being most apparent in complete responders (p=0.02). Baseline diversity similar to that of newly diagnosed patients was observed in trial patients achieving complete response, whereas significantly lower diversity was observed in partial responders and progressors. Patients starting nivolumab less than 1 year after ASCT had lower diversity and were excluded from later analyses to avoid confounding by immune reconstitution. Baseline TCR diversity was reported to be lower in newly diagnosed patients than in healthy donors and to be lower still in relapsed/refractory patients.

The sample's time point label, in plain terms: cycle 4 day 1 (C4D1), after 6 weeks of nivolumab. Relapse after autologous stem cell transplantation had occurred in all trial patients, and cohorts A, B and C were distinguished by prior brentuximab vedotin exposure. The trial cohort comprised 60 or so patients with relapsed/refractory classical Hodgkin lymphoma whose best overall responses were complete response, partial response or progressive disease. Single-agent nivolumab was administered to trial patients in the multi-cohort phase II CheckMate 205 trial. Best overall response was determined by an independent review committee according to the 2007 International Working Group response criteria. PBMCs from the trial were collected at three points: immediately before nivolumab initiation (C1D1), and during therapy at cycle 2 day 1 and cycle 4 day 1. Peripheral blood was collected in 8 mL Vacutainer Cell Preparation Tubes, from which PBMCs were isolated by centrifugation and then cryopreserved.

Regarding this clone: The antigen it binds to is not known. Within one base of it there is no much larger clone, and no base qualities were kept.

Spanning cysteine to phenylalanine, the CDR3 consists of 16 amino acids. Left in the record is the CDR3 DNA by itself, 48 bases read in frame from the first base. The germline V gene (reference sequence) specifies LNHDA as CDR1 and SQIVND as CDR2. V drops 4 bases and J drops 6 bases, leaving 18 bases in between. The Qiagen DNeasy kit was used to extract genomic DNA from unsorted PBMCs and from the negatively selected CD4+ and CD8+ fractions. Amplification of TCR beta CDR3 regions was done by immunoSEQ multiplex PCR with primers that anneal to V and J segments. A synthetic immune receptor repertoire was used to minimize amplification bias, and any residual bias was removed computationally once sequencing was done. The study's processing was this. Repertoire diversity was quantified as the Shannon entropy index using custom Python scripts. The unsorted, CD4+ and CD8+ repertoires were each analyzed separately, with the exception of combined analyses, where CD4+ and CD8+ sequences were merged in silico. A clone was considered expanded if an increase in frequency of at least 2-fold after treatment relative to C1D1 was found, and a pseudocount of 0.5 was applied to clones undetected at baseline. Clones with 0 or 1 copy at C1D1 were classified as singleton clones, and clones with 2 or more copies were classified as non-singleton clones. Clones expanded in unsorted samples were labelled as CD4+, CD8+ or unknown by matching protein sequences in sorted samples from the same patient. Wilcoxon tests on paired samples were used to test changes in diversity from C1D1 to C4D1. What TCRdb holds here is the immuneACCESS table cut down to in-frame rearrangements. Part of the clones is not present; checked against another copy, under half of the missing clones reflect an unresolved V gene, and the others are unexplained. V and J calls plus clone size are reproduced from that table; the DNA served to infer D and trimming. This sample comprises about 90,000 clones, 90% of them detected only once. 2.5% to 3.5% of the sample rests with the top ten.

The starting material was peripheral blood mononuclear cells (PBMCs), obtained before the fourth cycle of nivolumab. Rearrangement joined TRBV19 to TRBJ2-2; the D gene is possibly TRBD1, with 6 bases matching. The receptor was isolated from a human donor with classical Hodgkin lymphoma. The DNA sequence follows: TGTGCCAGTAGTACAAATCGCAGGGGAGAAGCCGGGGAGCTGTTTTTT. Translated, this is CASSTNRRGEAGELFF.